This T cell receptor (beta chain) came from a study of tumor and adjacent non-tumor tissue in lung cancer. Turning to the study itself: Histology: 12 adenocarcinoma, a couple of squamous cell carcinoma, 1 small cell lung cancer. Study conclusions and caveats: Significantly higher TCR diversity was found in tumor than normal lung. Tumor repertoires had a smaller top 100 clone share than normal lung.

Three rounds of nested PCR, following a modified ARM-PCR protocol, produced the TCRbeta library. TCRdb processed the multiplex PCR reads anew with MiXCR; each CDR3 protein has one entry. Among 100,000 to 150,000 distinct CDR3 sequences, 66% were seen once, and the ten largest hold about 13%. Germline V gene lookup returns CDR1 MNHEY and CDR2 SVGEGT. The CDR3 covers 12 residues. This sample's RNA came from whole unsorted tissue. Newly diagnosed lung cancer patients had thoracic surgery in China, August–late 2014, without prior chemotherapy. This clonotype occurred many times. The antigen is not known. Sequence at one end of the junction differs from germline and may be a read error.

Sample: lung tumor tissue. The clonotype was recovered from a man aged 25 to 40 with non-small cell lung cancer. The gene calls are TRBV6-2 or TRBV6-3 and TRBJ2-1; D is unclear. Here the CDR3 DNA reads TGTGCCAGCAGTGGACCGTACAAGGAGCAGTTCTTC. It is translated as CASSGPYKEQFF.